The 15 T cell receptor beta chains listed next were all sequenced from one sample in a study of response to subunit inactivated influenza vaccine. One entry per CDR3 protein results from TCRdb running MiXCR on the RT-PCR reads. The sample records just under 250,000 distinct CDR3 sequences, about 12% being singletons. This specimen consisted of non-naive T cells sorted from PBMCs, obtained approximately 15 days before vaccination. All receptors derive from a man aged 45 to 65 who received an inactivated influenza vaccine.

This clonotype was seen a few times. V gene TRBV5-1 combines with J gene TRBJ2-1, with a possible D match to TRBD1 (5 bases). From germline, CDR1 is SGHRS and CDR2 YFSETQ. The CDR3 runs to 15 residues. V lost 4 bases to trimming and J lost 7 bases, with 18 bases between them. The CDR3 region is CASSQTSRVRNEQFF. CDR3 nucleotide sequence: TGCGCCAGCAGCCAGACTTCCAGGGTGAGGAATGAGCAGTTCTTC.

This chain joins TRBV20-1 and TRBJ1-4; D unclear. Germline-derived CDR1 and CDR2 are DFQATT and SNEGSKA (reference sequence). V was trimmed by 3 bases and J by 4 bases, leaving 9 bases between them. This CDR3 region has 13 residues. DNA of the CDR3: TGCAGTGCTAGGTCGGAAATTAATGAAAAACTGTTTTTT. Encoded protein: CSARSEINEKLFF.

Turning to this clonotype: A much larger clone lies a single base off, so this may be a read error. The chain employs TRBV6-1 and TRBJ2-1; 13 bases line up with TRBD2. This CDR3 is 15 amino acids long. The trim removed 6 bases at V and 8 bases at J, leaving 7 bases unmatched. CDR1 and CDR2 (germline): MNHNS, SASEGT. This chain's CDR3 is CASSRTSGSRDEQFF. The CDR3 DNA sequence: TGTGCCAGCAGCCGGACTAGCGGGAGTAGGGATGAGCAGTTCTTC.

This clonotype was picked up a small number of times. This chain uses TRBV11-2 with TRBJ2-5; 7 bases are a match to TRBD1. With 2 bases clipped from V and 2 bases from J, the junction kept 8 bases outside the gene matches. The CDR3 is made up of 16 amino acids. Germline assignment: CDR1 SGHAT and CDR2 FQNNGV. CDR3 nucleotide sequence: TGTGCCAGCAGCTTAAATGGGCAGGGGGTTCAAGAGACCCAGTACTTC. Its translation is CASSLNGQGVQETQYF.

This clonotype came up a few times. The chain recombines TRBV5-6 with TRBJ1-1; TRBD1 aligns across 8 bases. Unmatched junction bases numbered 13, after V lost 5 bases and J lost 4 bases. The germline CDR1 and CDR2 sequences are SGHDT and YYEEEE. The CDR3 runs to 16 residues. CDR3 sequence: CASRRSWTGKGTEAFF. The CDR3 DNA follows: TGTGCCAGCAGGCGAAGCTGGACAGGGAAGGGCACTGAAGCTTTCTTT.

CDR3 in amino acids: CASSQSRAADTQYF. CDR3 nucleotides: TGTGCCAGCAGCCAGTCTCGGGCGGCGGATACGCAGTATTTT. The chain joins TRBV9 to TRBJ2-3; D unclear. In germline, CDR1 is SGDLS, CDR2 YYNGEE. The ends were cut back, 4 bases at V and 6 bases at J, with 15 bases in the middle. This CDR3 region has 14 residues.

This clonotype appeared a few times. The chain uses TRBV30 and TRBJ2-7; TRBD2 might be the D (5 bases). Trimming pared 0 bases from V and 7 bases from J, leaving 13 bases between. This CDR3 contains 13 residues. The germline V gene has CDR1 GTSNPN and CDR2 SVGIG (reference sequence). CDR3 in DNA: TGTGCCTGGAGTGTAAGGGTCCGAGGGGAGCAGTACTTC. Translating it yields CAWSVRVRGEQYF.

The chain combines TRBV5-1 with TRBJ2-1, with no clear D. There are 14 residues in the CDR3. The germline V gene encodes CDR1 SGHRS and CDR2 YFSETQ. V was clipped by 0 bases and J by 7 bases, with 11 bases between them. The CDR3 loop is CASSLARAGNEQFF. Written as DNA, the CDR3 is TGCGCCAGCAGCTTGGCTCGAGCTGGGAATGAGCAGTTCTTC.

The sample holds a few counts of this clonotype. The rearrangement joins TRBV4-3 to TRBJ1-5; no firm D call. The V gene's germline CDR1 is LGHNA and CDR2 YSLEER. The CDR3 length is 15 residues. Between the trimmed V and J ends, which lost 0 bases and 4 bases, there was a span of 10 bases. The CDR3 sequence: CASSQDYGKNQPQHF. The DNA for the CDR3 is TGCGCCAGCAGCCAAGATTACGGAAAGAATCAGCCCCAGCATTTT.

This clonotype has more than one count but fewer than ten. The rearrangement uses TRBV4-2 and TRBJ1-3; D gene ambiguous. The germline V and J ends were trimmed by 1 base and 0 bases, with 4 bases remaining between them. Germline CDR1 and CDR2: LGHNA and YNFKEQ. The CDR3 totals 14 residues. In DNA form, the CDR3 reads TGTGCCAGCAGCCAAGTGTTCTCTGGAAACACCATATATTTT. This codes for CASSQVFSGNTIYF.

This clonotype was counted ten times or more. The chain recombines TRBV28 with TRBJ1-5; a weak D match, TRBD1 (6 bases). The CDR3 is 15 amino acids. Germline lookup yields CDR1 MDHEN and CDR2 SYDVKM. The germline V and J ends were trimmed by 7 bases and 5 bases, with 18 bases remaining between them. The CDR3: CASMEGGKKYQPQHF. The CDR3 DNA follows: TGTGCCAGCATGGAGGGGGGGAAGAAGTATCAGCCCCAGCATTTT.

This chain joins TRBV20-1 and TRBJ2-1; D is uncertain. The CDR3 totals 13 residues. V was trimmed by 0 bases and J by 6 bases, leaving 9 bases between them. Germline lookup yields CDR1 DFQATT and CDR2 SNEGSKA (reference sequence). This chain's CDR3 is CSARDTVGNEQFF. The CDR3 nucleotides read TGCAGTGCTAGAGATACAGTGGGCAATGAGCAGTTCTTC.

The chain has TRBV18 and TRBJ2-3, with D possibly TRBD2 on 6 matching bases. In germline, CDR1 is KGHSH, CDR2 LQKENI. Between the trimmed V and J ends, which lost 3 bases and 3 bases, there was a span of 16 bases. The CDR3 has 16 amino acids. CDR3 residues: CASSPPGGITTDTQYF. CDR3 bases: TGTGCCAGCTCACCCCCTGGGGGGATAACAACAGATACGCAGTATTTT.

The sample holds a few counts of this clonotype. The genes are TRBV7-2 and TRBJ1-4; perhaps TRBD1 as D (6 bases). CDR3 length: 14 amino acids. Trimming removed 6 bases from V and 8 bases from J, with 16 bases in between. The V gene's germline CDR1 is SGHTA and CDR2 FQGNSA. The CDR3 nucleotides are TGTGCCAGCAGTCGACCGGGACATCTGGAAAAACTGTTTTTT. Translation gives CASSRPGHLEKLFF.

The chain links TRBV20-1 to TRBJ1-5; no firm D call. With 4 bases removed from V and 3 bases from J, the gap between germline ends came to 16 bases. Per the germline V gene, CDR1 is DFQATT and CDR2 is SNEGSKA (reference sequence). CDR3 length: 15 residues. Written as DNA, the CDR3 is TGCAGTGCTACCCATAGGGCACCATCCAATCAGCCCCAGCATTTT. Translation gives CSATHRAPSNQPQHF.